This TCR beta chain was recovered during a study of human T cells and chemical hapten exposure. Background on the study: Skin of the upper inner arm, approximately 2 cm by approximately 2 cm, received 2% DPC for sensitization. General study findings and limits: Sensitization with DPC brought no change to TCRs above 1 in 1000 in frequency. Versus controls, significantly more large CDR3 similarity clusters arose from expanded TCRs.

Time point of the sample: patch test 2, 6 weeks after DPC sensitization. Indicated treatment: therapeutic diphenylcyclopropenone sensitization with weekly scalp DPC. Alopecia patients between 18 and 70 years old and suitable for DPC were used as donors. Each CDR3 protein is one row after TCRdb ran MiXCR on the RACE reads. The table records about 350,000 distinct CDR3 sequences, roughly 6.3% of them present only once. The CDR3 has 16 amino acids. Germline V gives CDR1 MNHEY, CDR2 SVGEGT. V was trimmed by 7 bases and J by 3 bases, leaving 19 bases between them. This clonotype was seen many times. Antigen unknown.

The receptor was isolated from a woman under 30 with alopecia areata. Some clones in this sample may be carry-over from other donors' samples. The chain uses TRBV6-2 or TRBV6-3 and TRBJ1-5; tentative D call: TRBD1 (5 bases). The starting material was whole blood, obtained in connection with sensitization to the hapten diphenylcyclopropenone (DPC). The CDR3 here is CASNYGTNFINQPQHF. CDR3 bases: TGTGCCAGCAACTACGGGACGAACTTCATCAATCAGCCCCAGCATTTT.